A single T cell receptor (beta chain) is shown here with its context. The antigen is undetermined. This record belongs to a study of blood T cells in healthy people across ages. Study summary: About one barcoded beta molecule was captured per two T cells (by template switching).

Germline V lookup: CDR1 DFQATT, CDR2 SNEGSKA (reference sequence). The CDR3 totals 11 residues. Broader study findings: Naive CD4+ cell counts and diversity both ran higher in long-lived than in aged donors.

Primed by a sample-barcoded 5' primer and a J-beta primer mix, a second PCR proceeded for roughly 7 to 11 cycles. TCRdb analysed the 5' RACE reads with MiXCR anew, one entry per CDR3 protein. The sample carries roughly 800,000 distinct CDR3 sequences, about 53% recorded once. The TCR was taken from a man older than 75 in good health. The rearrangement links TRBV20-1 to TRBJ2-7; 7 positions match TRBD1. The sequencing sample was made of blood. The CDR3 loop reads CSMGDRYEQYF. DNA of the CDR3: TGCAGCATGGGGGACAGATACGAGCAGTACTTC.